In its sample, the clone carrying this TCR beta chain was seen a few times. Antigen specificity is unknown. The protocol attached unique molecular identifiers to individual cDNA molecules. TCRdb used MiXCR to reprocess the 5' RACE reads, holding one entry per CDR3 protein. The sample shows about 76,000 distinct CDR3 sequences, about 12% of them seen only once. Trimming removed 0 bases from V and 0 bases from J, with 18 bases in between. Per the germline V gene, CDR1 is DFQATT and CDR2 is SNEGSKA (reference sequence). The CDR3 runs 17 residues. The data are from a study of early T cells in non-severe SARS-CoV-2 infection. Study-wide background: The chains were unpaired, and the sequenced material was bulk RNA from unsorted whole blood.

Regarding the study as a whole: Private and CD4 specificities were missed by VDJdb matching, skewed to anti-spike CD8.

This clonotype was obtained from an adult who was a healthcare worker with PCR-confirmed SARS-CoV-2 infection or an uninfected control (not recorded which). The chain has TRBV20-1 and TRBJ2-7, with D maybe TRBD2 (6 bases). Sequencing was carried out using whole blood. CDR3: CSARDSAGRPSSYEQYF. The CDR3 bases are TGCAGTGCTAGAGACTCCGCGGGGCGTCCGAGCTCCTACGAGCAGTACTTC.